This T cell receptor beta chain appears in the sequencing data of a study of Graves' ophthalmopathy and Graves' hyperthyroidism. CDR3 regions of TCR beta were amplified from RNA transcripts. First-round RT-PCR with HTBI primers preceded a second-round multiplex PCR. TCRdb reprocessed the multiplex PCR reads via MiXCR and lists one record per CDR3 protein. The data hold over a million distinct CDR3 sequences, with about two fifths observed a single time. This CDR3 comprises 16 residues. V lost 7 bases to trimming and J lost 0 bases; unmatched junction nucleotides: 6. CDR1 SQVTM and CDR2 ANQGSEA come from the germline V gene.

V and J are TRBV29-1 and TRBJ2-3, with 14 bases identical to TRBD2. The sequencing sample was made of peripheral blood or thyroid tissue (not recorded which). This receptor was identified in an adult man with Graves' hyperthyroidism. The CDR3 DNA is TGCAGCGCGGGACTAGCGGGAGCTCCTAGCACAGATACGCAGTATTTT. It codes for CSAGLAGAPSTDTQYF.